This T cell receptor beta chain was captured in a study of T cell repertoires in cytomegalovirus infection. Study-wide context: Shared public TCR beta signatures pointed to both CMV infection and a matching HLA type. Findings and limits, study-wide: Clonotypes of TCR beta that were HLA-C-restricted and CMV-specific dominated the ex vivo response. Summed frequency of shared TCR beta families picked out CMV carriers who also had the relevant HLA.

The V segment lost 0 bases and the J segment 7 bases; nucleotides outside the gene matches: 6. The CDR3 length is 15 residues. The germline V gene has CDR1 MNHNY and CDR2 SVGAGI (reference sequence). In this sample, this clonotype turned up a few times. The antigen remains undetermined. One entry per CDR3 protein, called by TCRdb with MiXCR from the reads. Of 150,000 to 200,000 distinct CDR3 sequences listed, around 20% are singletons. Sequenced input: PBMCs. The rearrangement joins TRBV6-6 to TRBJ2-1; 7 bases are shared with TRBD1. This sequence was found in a human donor in good health (CMV status not recorded). Some clones in this sample may be carry-over from other donors' samples. The CDR3 coding sequence is TGTGCCAGCAGTTACTCGGGGACAGTACTAAATGAGCAGTTCTTC. Translating it yields CASSYSGTVLNEQFF.